The text below deals with one T cell receptor beta chain. The germline V gene has CDR1 LGHNA and CDR2 YNFKEQ. The CDR3 runs 14 residues. V was shortened by 1 base and J by 1 base, with 7 bases between the two germline ends. Sequencing was performed with immunoSEQ multiplex PCR; in TCRdb, only in-frame clones are kept and a portion is missing. Found here are roughly 180,000 clones, around 86% of them singletons; the top ten hold roughly 8.7%. The sample originates from a study of blood T cell repertoires in COVID-19. Study-level information: Sites in the United States, Italy and Spain provided acute and convalescent COVID-19 samples. T cells, B-cell-depleted T cells, or PBMCs provided the cDNA or gDNA that served as material.

Assignment of participants to cohorts was predicated upon participant-reported clinical history. Donors in Cohort 3 who had recovered were those with two negative PCRs, healthcare professional clearance, or resolution of their symptoms. The chain couples TRBV4-2 to TRBJ1-1; no reliable D call. The sequence came from a woman in her 30s who had recovered from COVID-19. Sequencing was performed on PBMCs or T cells enriched from blood (not recorded which). The CDR3 sequence: CASSQVEGNTEAFF. CDR3 nucleotides: TGTGCCAGCAGCCAAGTCGAGGGGAACACTGAAGCTTTCTTT.